The rows below give T cell receptor beta chains drawn from one sample of a study of T cell repertoires in cytomegalovirus infection. One entry per CDR3 protein results from TCRdb running MiXCR on the reads. The table lists roughly 120,000 distinct CDR3 sequences, roughly a third of them singletons. The antigens for these receptors are not known. The material sequenced was CD8+ T cells from cultured PBMCs, taken from culture after CMV antigen stimulation. These receptors were taken from a human donor in good health (CMV status not recorded). Some clones in this sample may be carry-over from other donors' samples. The conserved cysteine and the conserved F or W are not part of the CDR3 here. Each record gives: J gene, V gene, CDR3 protein.

J: TRBJ2-1; V: TRBV19; CDR3: ASSIAGGLSYYEQF
J: TRBJ2-3; V: TRBV6-1; CDR3: ASSPGSDTQY
J: TRBJ1-2; V: TRBV7-6; CDR3: ASSPKGPNYGYT
J: TRBJ2-2; V: TRBV12-3/TRBV12-4; CDR3: ASSLSMGVTQWNTGELF
J: TRBJ2-5; V: TRBV4-3; CDR3: ASSPEGAGHQETQY
J: TRBJ2-7; V: TRBV12-3/TRBV12-4; CDR3: ASSLAVGLAGYEQY
J: TRBJ2-1; V: TRBV12-3/TRBV12-4; CDR3: ASSAKPGLAGPASYNEQF
J: TRBJ1-5; V: TRBV28; CDR3: ASSLRGAGQPQH
J: TRBJ2-3; V: TRBV7-2; CDR3: ASTEEKGWADTQY
J: TRBJ2-2; V: TRBV11-2; CDR3: ASSLQGPGTGELF
J: TRBJ1-5; V: TRBV18; CDR3: ASSPLGTGAPYSNQPQH
J: TRBJ1-1; V: TRBV28; CDR3: ASSLGRVEAF
J: TRBJ2-1; V: TRBV7-2; CDR3: ASSPPGRDTHNEQF
J: TRBJ2-2; V: TRBV7-2; CDR3: ASSLQWTSGGLGELF
J: TRBJ1-5; V: TRBV6-6; CDR3: ASSHSPGGNQPQH
J: TRBJ2-7; V: TRBV4-1; CDR3: ASSQGSGGGVREQY
J: TRBJ2-2; V: TRBV27; CDR3: ASSFSGLPTGELF
J: TRBJ1-5; V: TRBV12-3/TRBV12-4; CDR3: ASSGTGSIRDQPQH
J: TRBJ1-2; V: TRBV29-1; CDR3: SVEDYGTGSYGYT
J: TRBJ2-2; V: TRBV5-1; CDR3: ASSLDRNTGELF
J: TRBJ2-3; V: TRBV6-5; CDR3: ASKYSLTGGRTDTQY
J: TRBJ2-2; V: TRBV6-2/TRBV6-3; CDR3: ASSYSTKETWNTGELF
J: TRBJ1-1; V: TRBV7-8; CDR3: ASSSPAGNTEAF
J: TRBJ2-3; V: TRBV7-2; CDR3: ASSLDPLAGIDTQY
J: TRBJ1-2; V: TRBV12-3/TRBV12-4; CDR3: ASRPQGDYGYT
J: TRBJ2-1; V: TRBV12-3/TRBV12-4; CDR3: ASSLSGGVSYNEQF
J: TRBJ2-7; V: TRBV27; CDR3: ASSLRGDRVLYEQY
J: TRBJ2-5; V: TRBV27; CDR3: ASSLSQRETQY
J: TRBJ2-4; V: TRBV7-2; CDR3: ASSPKTNDRGFAKNIQY
J: TRBJ2-6; V: TRBV4-1; CDR3: ASSYWDSGANVLT
J: TRBJ1-1; V: TRBV7-8; CDR3: ASSFRAGGMDEAF
J: TRBJ2-1; V: TRBV29-1; CDR3: SVEGPTSGVYNEQF
J: TRBJ2-3; V: TRBV7-2; CDR3: ASTPGYLSTDTQY
J: TRBJ1-2; V: TRBV12-3/TRBV12-4; CDR3: ASSLGEYGYT
J: TRBJ2-7; V: TRBV12-5; CDR3: ASGSLRDRSYEQY
J: TRBJ1-2; V: TRBV7-9; CDR3: ASEASWGTATARGYT
J: TRBJ1-1; V: TRBV20-1; CDR3: SARTTYTGTNTEAF
J: TRBJ2-5; V: TRBV7-6; CDR3: ASSLHELIKETQY
J: TRBJ1-4; V: TRBV12-3/TRBV12-4; CDR3: ASSSYRGRGEKLF
J: TRBJ2-7; V: TRBV7-8; CDR3: ASSLDPRGYEQY
J: TRBJ2-6; V: TRBV20-1; CDR3: SAIRDRGPGANVLT
J: TRBJ2-2; V: TRBV7-2; CDR3: ASSPDRIRELF
J: TRBJ2-1; V: TRBV5-3; CDR3: ASSLAGGTKGPYNEQF
J: TRBJ2-7; V: TRBV2; CDR3: ASSEGERSYEQY
J: TRBJ2-7; V: TRBV10-3; CDR3: AISLGQGAAYEQY
J: TRBJ2-1; V: TRBV2; CDR3: ARPGLAGGNEQF
J: TRBJ2-2; V: TRBV6-5; CDR3: ASSRGTANTGELF
J: TRBJ2-1; V: TRBV12-5; CDR3: ASGRDYGQF
J: TRBJ2-7; V: TRBV4-1; CDR3: ASSGMDSYYEQY
J: TRBJ2-1; V: TRBV7-3; CDR3: ASSLGTGTGVNEQF
J: TRBJ1-1; V: TRBV7-2; CDR3: ASSPDYYANTEAF
J: TRBJ2-1; V: TRBV7-8; CDR3: ASSEVTRPGPYNEQF
J: TRBJ2-7; V: TRBV7-9; CDR3: ASSLAVLSYEQY
J: TRBJ2-7; V: TRBV5-4; CDR3: ASSPGQASGEQY